The rows below give T cell receptor beta chains drawn from one sample of a study of blood T cell repertoires in COVID-19. The table came from immunoSEQ multiplex PCR; TCRdb's copy has only in-frame clones and leaves some out. The sample gives 250,000 or so clones, around 82% of which show up once; roughly 3.1% is in the top ten. Sequenced input: PBMCs or T cells enriched from blood (not recorded which). The receptors were gathered from a man aged 50 or older who had recovered from COVID-19. The CDR3 runs from the conserved cysteine through the conserved F or W. A D gene is named only where the DNA matches it firmly. The size of a clone is reported for some rows only, either as once, few or many, or as a class for expanded clones.

>TRBV29-1|TRBD1|TRBJ2-5|once
TGCAGCGTTGAACCGGGACAGGGGGCTGGAAAGACCCAGTACTTC
CSVEPGQGAGKTQYF
>TRBV9|NA|TRBJ1-1|NA
TGTGCCAGCAGCCCCGGGGGGTTGGTCACTGAAGCTTTCTTT
CASSPGGLVTEAFF
>TRBV29-1|TRBD2|TRBJ2-2|NA
TGCAGCGCTATCGGGACTAGCGTTAACACCGGGGAGCTGTTTTTT
CSAIGTSVNTGELFF
>TRBV7-8|NA|TRBJ1-1|NA
TGTGCCAGCTCCGCCGAGCCTTCGAACACTGAAGCTTTCTTT
CASSAEPSNTEAFF
>TRBV7-9|NA|TRBJ2-7|few
TGTGCCAGCAGCTCGTATTACGAGCAGTACTTC
CASSSYYEQYF
>TRBV15|NA|TRBJ2-2|NA
TGTGCCACCAGCAGAGTGAAAGCGACGAACACCGGGGAGCTGTTTTTT
CATSRVKATNTGELFF
>TRBV27|TRBD2|TRBJ2-1|NA
TGTGCCAGCTCTCGGGGGGATTCCTACAATGAGCAGTTCTTC
CASSRGDSYNEQFF
>TRBV9|TRBD2|TRBJ2-5|NA
TGTGCCAGCGCCGGGGCGGGGGGAGAGACCCAGTACTTC
CASAGAGGETQYF
>TRBV7-9|TRBD1|TRBJ1-3|few
TGTGCCAGCAGCTCGGGACAGATTAGTCCTGGAAACACCATATATTTT
CASSSGQISPGNTIYF
>TRBV3-1/TRBV3-2|NA|TRBJ1-1|NA
TGTGCCAGCAGCCACAGTGTACGCCGACTGGCTTTCTTT
CASSHSVRRLAFF
>TRBV2|NA|TRBJ2-1|NA
TGTGCCAGCATAGGAGGCGGGCCCCCTGGGGCCTACAATGAGCAGTTCTTC
CASIGGGPPGAYNEQFF
>TRBV10-3|TRBD1|TRBJ2-7|NA
TGTGCCATCAGAACGACAGGGTCCTACGAGCAGTACTTC
CAIRTTGSYEQYF
>TRBV5-1|TRBD1|TRBJ2-7|NA
TGCGCCAGCAGCTGGGGATCGACAGGGTTAAATTTGGTGTACGAGCAGTACTTC
CASSWGSTGLNLVYEQYF
>TRBV5-1|NA|TRBJ1-6|once
TGCGCCAGCAGCCCGGGGAGGGGAATGGGTAATTCACCCCTCCACTTT
CASSPGRGMGNSPLHF
>TRBV23-1|TRBD1|TRBJ2-4|NA
TGCGCCAGCAGTCACCCGAACAGGGGAGCGGACATTCAGTACTTC
CASSHPNRGADIQYF
>TRBV19|NA|TRBJ2-2|NA
TGTGCCAGTAGTCTTGGAGGACGATCCACCGGGGAGCTGTTTTTT
CASSLGGRSTGELFF
>TRBV14|TRBD2|TRBJ2-3|once
TGTGCCAGCAGCCAGATAGCGGGGGGGCCTTGGGAAGATACGCAGTATTTT
CASSQIAGGPWEDTQYF
>TRBV3-1/TRBV3-2|TRBD2|TRBJ2-1|NA
TGTGCCAGCAGCCAGCTGGGGGGGGGTGCCTACAATGAGCAGTTCTTC
CASSQLGGGAYNEQFF
>TRBV20-1|NA|TRBJ2-3|NA
TGCAGTGCTAGTCAGAGCACAGATACGCAGTATTTT
CSASQSTDTQYF
>TRBV7-2|NA|TRBJ1-5|NA
TGTGCCAGCAGCTTAGTAGCGGGGGGCAATCAGCCCCAGCATTTT
CASSLVAGGNQPQHF
>TRBV14|NA|TRBJ2-2|NA
TGTGCCAGCAGTCATACCCGCACGCCTGGCGGGTGGGCCACCGGGGAGCTGTTTTTT
CASSHTRTPGGWATGELFF
>TRBV6-5|TRBD1|TRBJ1-5|NA
TGTGCCAGCAGTTCCCGGGACAGGGGGAACAATCAGCCCCAGCATTTT
CASSSRDRGNNQPQHF
>TRBV6-2/TRBV6-3|NA|TRBJ2-7|NA
TGTGCCAGCAGTTACTCGACCCTTGGGGGCGGCGAGCAGTACTTC
CASSYSTLGGGEQYF
>TRBV29-1|TRBD2|TRBJ2-1|NA
TGCAGCGTTGATTCTAGCGGGAGAAGAGAGGAGCAGTTCTTC
CSVDSSGRREEQFF
>TRBV4-1|NA|TRBJ1-2|NA
TGCGCCAGCAGCCAAGATACCCAGTCTCCTAACTATGGCTACACCTTC
CASSQDTQSPNYGYTF
>TRBV7-2|NA|TRBJ1-1|few
TGTGCCAGCAGCCGTAACAGGGAGAACACTGAAGCTTTCTTT
CASSRNRENTEAFF
>TRBV21-1|NA|TRBJ2-4|NA
TGTGCCAGCAGCAAGGGACACCGGTTCAAAAACATTCAGTACTTC
CASSKGHRFKNIQYF
>TRBV25-1|TRBD2|TRBJ2-1|NA
TGTGCCAGCAGGAAACCGGGACTAGCGCCCCAGGGGGAGCAGTTCTTC
CASRKPGLAPQGEQFF
>TRBV5-1|NA|TRBJ2-7|NA
TGCGCCAGCAGCTTTTTAACTAGGACCCAAACCGAGCAGTACTTC
CASSFLTRTQTEQYF
>TRBV10-3|NA|TRBJ1-2|NA
TGTGCCATCAGTGATCGGGAAAACTATGGCTACACCTTC
CAISDRENYGYTF
>TRBV7-9|TRBD1|TRBJ1-5|few
TGTGCCAGCAGCTTAACGACCACAGGGGGCGAGGTTCAGCCCCAGCATTTT
CASSLTTTGGEVQPQHF